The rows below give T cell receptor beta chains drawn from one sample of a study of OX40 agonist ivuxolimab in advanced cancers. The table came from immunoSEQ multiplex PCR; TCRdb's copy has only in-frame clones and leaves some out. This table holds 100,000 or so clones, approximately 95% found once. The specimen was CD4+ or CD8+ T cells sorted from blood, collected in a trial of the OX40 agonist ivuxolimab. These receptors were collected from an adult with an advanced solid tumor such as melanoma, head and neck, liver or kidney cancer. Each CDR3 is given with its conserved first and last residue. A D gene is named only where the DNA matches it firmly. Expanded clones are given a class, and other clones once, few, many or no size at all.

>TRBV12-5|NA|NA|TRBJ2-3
CASGPPRGEVDTQYF
TGTGCTAGTGGTCCCCCCCGCGGCGAAGTAGATACGCAGTATTTT
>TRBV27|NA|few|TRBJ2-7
CASSPIKAWGDEQYF
TGTGCCAGCAGTCCAATCAAAGCATGGGGGGATGAGCAGTACTTC
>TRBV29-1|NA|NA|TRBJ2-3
CSVVGPGPRTDTQYF
TGCAGCGTTGTTGGCCCCGGACCCCGCACAGATACGCAGTATTTT
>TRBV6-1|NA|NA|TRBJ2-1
CAMTIGNEQFF
TGTGCCATGACTATTGGCAATGAGCAGTTCTTC
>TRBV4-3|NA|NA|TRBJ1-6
CASSQDLAGYNSPLHF
TGCGCCAGCAGCCAAGATCTCGCAGGGTATAATTCACCCCTCCACTTT
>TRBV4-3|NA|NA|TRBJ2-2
CASSQVGAGELFF
TGCGCCAGCAGCCAAGTGGGGGCCGGGGAGCTGTTTTTT
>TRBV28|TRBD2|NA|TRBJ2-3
CASSPIGTSGRGDTQYF
TGTGCCAGCAGTCCTATCGGGACTAGCGGGAGGGGGGATACGCAGTATTTT
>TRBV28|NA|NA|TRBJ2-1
CASRQTGTQEQFF
TGTGCCAGCAGGCAGACCGGGACACAGGAGCAGTTCTTC
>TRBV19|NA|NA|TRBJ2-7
CASSIDPFARSYEQYF
TGTGCCAGTAGTATAGACCCCTTTGCCAGGTCCTACGAGCAGTACTTC
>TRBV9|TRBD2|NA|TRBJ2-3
CASSPGTRSTDTQYF
TGTGCCAGCAGCCCCGGGACTAGAAGCACAGATACGCAGTATTTT
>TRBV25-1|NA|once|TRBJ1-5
CASSEERGQPQHF
TGTGCCAGCAGTGAAGAACGGGGTCAGCCCCAGCATTTT
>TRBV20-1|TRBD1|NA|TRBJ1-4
CSARGGQPLFF
TGCAGTGCTAGAGGGGGACAGCCTTTGTTTTTT
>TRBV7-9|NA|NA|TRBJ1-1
CASSPPTKVEATEAFF
TGTGCCAGCAGCCCACCCACAAAAGTGGAGGCCACTGAAGCTTTCTTT
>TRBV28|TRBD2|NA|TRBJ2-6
CASSPRAGGSSGANVLTF
TGTGCCAGCAGTCCCCGGGCGGGGGGGAGCTCTGGGGCCAACGTCCTGACTTTC
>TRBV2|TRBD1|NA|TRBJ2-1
CASRNEDRDDEQFF
TGTGCCAGCAGGAACGAGGACAGGGATGATGAGCAGTTCTTC
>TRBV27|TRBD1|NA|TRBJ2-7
CASRLQGQTYEQYF
TGTGCCAGCAGGTTACAGGGACAGACCTACGAGCAGTACTTC
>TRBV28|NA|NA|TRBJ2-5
CASSGPGETQYF
TGTGCCAGCAGCGGGCCGGGTGAGACCCAGTACTTC
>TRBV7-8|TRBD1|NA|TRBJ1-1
CASSLTGAGPTEAFF
TGTGCCAGCAGCTTGACAGGGGCCGGGCCCACTGAAGCTTTCTTT
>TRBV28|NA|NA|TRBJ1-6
CASVLGDSPLHF
TGTGCCAGTGTCCTAGGGGATTCACCCCTCCACTTT
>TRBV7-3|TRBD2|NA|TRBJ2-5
CASSPGLADFRFVTQYF
TGTGCCAGCAGCCCGGGACTAGCGGACTTTAGATTCGTAACCCAGTACTTC
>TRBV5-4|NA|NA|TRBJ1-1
CASSLGGGWTEAFF
TGTGCCAGCAGCTTGGGAGGGGGATGGACTGAAGCTTTCTTT
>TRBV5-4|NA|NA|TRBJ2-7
CASSLRGAYEQYF
TGTGCCAGCAGCTTGAGAGGGGCCTACGAGCAGTACTTC
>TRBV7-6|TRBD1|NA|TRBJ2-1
CASSLAGGQGYNEQFF
TGTGCCAGCAGCTTAGCGGGGGGACAGGGCTACAATGAGCAGTTCTTC
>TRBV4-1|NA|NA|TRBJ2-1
CASSQDLDEQFF
TGCGCCAGCAGCCAAGATTTGGATGAGCAGTTCTTC
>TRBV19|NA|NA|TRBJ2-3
CASIGRGPDTQYF
TGTGCCAGTATCGGGCGGGGGCCAGATACGCAGTATTTT
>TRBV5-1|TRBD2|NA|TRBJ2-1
CASSLAGEVYEQFF
TGCGCCAGCAGCTTAGCGGGAGAAGTTTATGAGCAGTTCTTC
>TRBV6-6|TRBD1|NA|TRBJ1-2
CASRDRGSYYGYTF
TGTGCCAGCAGGGACAGGGGGTCTTACTATGGCTACACCTTC
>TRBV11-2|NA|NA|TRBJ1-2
CASSPQDDYGYTF
TGTGCCAGCAGCCCTCAAGACGACTATGGCTACACCTTC
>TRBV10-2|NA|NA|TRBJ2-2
CASSEYPNTGELFF
TGCGCCAGCAGTGAATATCCGAACACCGGGGAGCTGTTTTTT
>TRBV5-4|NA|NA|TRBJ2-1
CASSPSGGTYNEQFF
TGTGCCAGCAGCCCATCAGGCGGGACCTACAATGAGCAGTTCTTC
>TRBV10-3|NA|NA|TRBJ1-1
CAIKRGPNTEAFF
TGTGCCATCAAGAGGGGACCGAACACTGAAGCTTTCTTT
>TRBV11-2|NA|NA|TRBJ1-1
CASSLVDDGLLEAFF
TGTGCCAGCAGCTTAGTTGACGACGGACTTCTTGAAGCTTTCTTT
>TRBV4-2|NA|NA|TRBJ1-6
CASSLGTESSYNSPLHF
TGTGCCAGCAGCCTTGGGACGGAGAGCTCCTATAATTCACCCCTCCACTTT
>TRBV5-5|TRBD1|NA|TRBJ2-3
CASSLAPTGGADTQYF
TGTGCCAGCAGCTTGGCCCCGACAGGGGGGGCAGATACGCAGTATTTT
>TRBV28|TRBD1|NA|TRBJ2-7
CASSSLGTGNSYEQYF
TGTGCCAGCAGTTCCCTAGGGACAGGGAACTCCTACGAGCAGTACTTC
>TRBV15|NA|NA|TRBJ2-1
CATSPGTLSHEQFF
TGTGCCACCAGCCCCGGGACCCTGTCCCATGAGCAGTTCTTC
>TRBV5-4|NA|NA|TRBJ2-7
CASSLGWGQTNYEQYF
TGTGCCAGCAGCTTGGGTTGGGGGCAAACTAACTACGAGCAGTACTTC
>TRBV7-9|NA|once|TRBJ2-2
CASMAPLATGELFF
TGTGCCAGCATGGCCCCACTAGCCACCGGGGAGCTGTTTTTT
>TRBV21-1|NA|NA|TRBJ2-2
CASSRYRDTDPLAGGSTGELFF
TGTGCCAGCAGCAGATACCGGGACACGGATCCTCTAGCGGGGGGAAGCACCGGGGAGCTGTTTTTT
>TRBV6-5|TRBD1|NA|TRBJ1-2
CASSHLSGTVYGYTF
TGTGCCAGCAGTCACCTTTCCGGGACAGTCTATGGCTACACCTTC